Sequencing of this T cell receptor beta chain was carried out in a study of blood T cells in healthy people across ages (dated by TCRdb to 2013 to 2016). General notes on the study: Template switching captured roughly one uniquely barcoded TCR beta cDNA molecule per two T cells in model experiments. To avoid experimental bias, donors of different ages were randomly spread across the sequencing lanes. The donors were split into four age groups: young (average around 15 years), middle-aged (about 40), aged (around 67) and long-lived (approximately 80). Two additional independent replicas of 1 million unique cDNA reads from the same blood draw were analyzed for two donors (one aged 18 to 30 and one aged 80 or older). The study measured age-related changes in TCR beta repertoire diversity using deep sequencing normalized with unique cDNA molecular identifiers.

To note about this clonotype: The target of this receptor is not known. Base qualities are not recorded, but no much larger clone differs from it by a single base.

Donors were a few dozen systemically healthy Caucasian individuals from Russia aged roughly 6 to 95 years. Ten milliliters of peripheral blood were drawn from each donor into EDTA-treated Vacutainer tubes. Ficoll-Paque density-gradient centrifugation was used to isolate PBMCs, with at least 6 million per sample. Trizol reagent was used to extract total RNA from PBMCs, with at least 5 micrograms per sample. Naive CD45RAhigh/CD27high T cell percentages were measured by flow cytometry on a PBMC aliquot from every donor. Findings and caveats that apply to the study as a whole: The percentage of naive T cells measured by flow cytometry correlated strongly with observed TCR beta diversity. Because donor CMV infection status was unknown, age-related changes in expanded clonotypes were potentially confounded. Estimates of total diversity from one million sequenced T cells were regarded as lower bounds and underestimates. Compared with the aged group, the long-lived group had more naive CD4+ T cells, fewer expanded clones and increased TCR diversity, suggesting age selection. As age increased, observed TCR beta diversity per million T cells dropped in a roughly linear way, and a significant reduction was already evident by age about 40. Conclusive comparison of naive and antigen-experienced compartments was prevented by the profiling of bulk unsorted PBMCs.

The method was 5' RACE. Instrument on record: Illumina HiSeq 2500. A second about 7 to 11 cycle PCR used a sample-barcoded 5' primer and a J-beta primer mix. Each TCR beta cDNA molecule received a unique molecular identifier from a template-switch 5' adaptor carrying 12 random nucleotides. Each sample yielded at least 2.5 million CDR3-containing paired-end reads. All of the RNA was converted into first-strand cDNA using the Mint cDNA synthesis kit, with a TRBC-specific oligonucleotide serving as the primer. After uracil-DNA glycosylase treatment, a first 18-cycle PCR used universal primers M1SS and BC2_uni_R on all cDNA. The original methods were these. Each sample was normalized by randomly selecting 1 million high-quality reads, each carrying a distinct molecular identifier. Reads with shared molecular identifiers were discarded instead of being binned into consensus sequences. MiTCR, set to a Q25 quality threshold and the strictest error-elimination algorithm, was used for CDR3 identification, clonotype clustering and error correction. A nonparametric unseen species model with Euler transformation was used to estimate lower-bound total TCR beta diversity. TCRdb passed the public sequencing reads through fastp at Q25 and MiXCR, retaining productive beta sequences. Duplicate CDR3 protein sequences are folded into a single record with the most common DNA and genes. The V and J calls shown here were made by TCRdb, not taken from the authors' results. The table for this sample lists more than 650,000 distinct CDR3 sequences; about a fifth of them were counted only once. Under 25% of the sample is in the top ten clones.

The cysteine opens and the phenylalanine closes a CDR3 of 15 amino acids. Kept here is only the CDR3 DNA, which spans 45 bases and is read in frame from base 1. Based on the germline V gene, the CDR1 and CDR2 sequences are MGHDK and SYGVNS. The sequenced material came from blood. The rearranged segments are TRBV25-1 and TRBJ2-5, and TRBD2 matches 9 of the central bases. The end of the DNA fits TRBJ2-1 better, so the J call may be wrong. The sequence was obtained from a man aged 70 or older in good health. Here the CDR3 is given as CASSEFRGGVNEQFF. The DNA is TGTGCCAGCAGTGAATTTCGCGGGGGGGTCAATGAGCAGTTCTTC.